The 25 T cell receptor beta chains listed next were all sequenced from one sample in a study of Ad26.COV2.S vaccination and SARS-CoV-2 variants. Treatment of the sample: about 20 received Ad26.COV2.S at low or high dose, single or two shots; about 5 received placebo; per-sample allocation not given. The samples were gathered on day 63 after the first injection of vaccine or placebo. Sequenced by immunoSEQ multiplex PCR; TCRdb stores in-frame clones only, minus some. The sample yields 440,000 or so clones, roughly 91% seen once. The sample in question was peripheral blood, obtained in a trial of Ad26.COV2.S vaccine versus placebo. The receptors here all came from a person aged 18-60 years who received the Ad26.COV2.S COVID-19 vaccine or a placebo.

The chain links TRBV28 to TRBJ2-4; 7 bases align to TRBD2. The length of the CDR3 is 16 residues. The V gene end was trimmed by 5 bases and the J gene end by 0 bases; junction bases not matched to a gene: 7. CDR1 is MDHEN, CDR2 SYDVKM, per germline. CDR3 coding DNA: TGTGCCAGCAGTCCCCAGCGGGACTTAGCCAAAAACATTCAGTACTTC. Translation gives CASSPQRDLAKNIQYF.

The chain links TRBV15 to TRBJ2-5; no reliable D call. V was clipped by 5 bases and J by 2 bases, with 15 bases between them. This CDR3 is built from 15 residues. Germline CDR1 and CDR2: LNHNV and YYDKDF (reference sequence). CDR3 coding DNA: TGTGCCACCAGCTCGGACGGAGCGATACAAGAGACCCAGTACTTC. Its translation: CATSSDGAIQETQYF. The variable domain in full, with the rest retrieved from reference TRBV15 and TRBJ2-5, is DAMVIQNPRYQVTQFGKPVTLSCSQTLNHNVMYWYQQKSSQAPKLLFHYYDKDFNNEADTPDNFQSRRPNTSFCFLDIRSPGLGDTAMYLCATSSDGAIQETQYFGPGTRLLVL.

The V call is TRBV19, the J call TRBJ2-7; possible D gene TRBD1, 5 bases. The CDR3 has 11 residues. V lost 4 bases and J lost 4, with 5 bases in between. Germline lookup yields CDR1 LNHDA and CDR2 SQIVND (reference sequence). The CDR3 sequence: CASSNRYEQYF. The CDR3 nucleotides read TGTGCCAGTAGTAACAGGTACGAGCAGTACTTC.

J is TRBJ2-1 and V is TRBV29-1, with 14 bases lining up with TRBD2. This CDR3 comprises 15 residues. Germline V gene data show CDR1 as SQVTM and CDR2 as ANQGSEA. With 7 bases clipped from V and 4 bases from J, the junction kept 6 bases outside the gene matches. CDR3 amino acids: CSAQGTSGSYNEQFF. DNA of the CDR3: TGCAGCGCCCAAGGGACTAGCGGGAGTTACAATGAGCAGTTCTTC.

The rearrangement uses TRBV7-9 and TRBJ1-4; no clear D. Germline CDR1 reads SEHNR; CDR2 reads FQNEAQ (reference sequence). This CDR3 spans 14 amino acids. V gave up 5 bases and J gave up 5 bases, with 12 bases separating them. The CDR3 coding sequence is TGTGCCAGCAGCCCGACTTGGAGGAATGAAAAACTGTTTTTT. This codes for CASSPTWRNEKLFF.

The gene calls are TRBV7-8 and TRBJ1-5; D ambiguous. Germline V gives CDR1 SGHVS, CDR2 FQNEAQ. This CDR3 is built from 15 residues. The V end was cut by 5 bases, the J end by 0 bases, with 11 bases between. CDR3 DNA: TGTGCCAGCAGCACAACAGACGGTAGCAATCAGCCCCAGCATTTT. Its translation: CASSTTDGSNQPQHF.

This clone was observed once. The J gene is TRBJ2-1, the V gene TRBV28; possible D gene TRBD1, 6 bases. Trimming took 10 bases from V and 13 from J, leaving 17 bases between them. The CDR3 runs to 11 residues. The germline V gene has CDR1 MDHEN and CDR2 SYDVKM. The CDR3 loop reads CATRDRTSQFF. The CDR3 DNA sequence: TGTGCCACCAGAGACAGGACTTCTCAGTTCTTC.

The V and J genes are TRBV5-4 and TRBJ1-1, with 7 bases lining up with TRBD1. CDR3 length: 15 residues. V gave up 3 bases and J gave up 6 bases; unmatched junction bases: 11. Germline V lookup: CDR1 SGHNT, CDR2 YYREEE (reference sequence). CDR3 region: CASSSNTYRGPEAFF. The CDR3 DNA follows: TGTGCCAGCAGCTCGAACACCTACAGGGGCCCTGAAGCTTTCTTT.

This clone was seen a single time. In nucleotides, the CDR3 is TGTGCCAGCATCCGGACAGCAAACCCGAACACCGGGGAGCTGTTTTTT. Its protein is CASIRTANPNTGELFF. The rearrangement links TRBV28 to TRBJ2-2; D possibly corresponds to TRBD1 (6 bases). Between the trimmed V and J ends, which lost 7 bases and 0 bases, there was a span of 15 bases. The CDR3 spans 16 residues. CDR1 is MDHEN and CDR2 is SYDVKM in the germline V gene.

The rearrangement joins TRBV19 to TRBJ2-4, with D maybe TRBD2 (6 bases). This CDR3 contains 13 residues. Germline CDR1 is LNHDA and CDR2 is SQIVND (reference sequence). Deletions cut 3 bases from V and 9 bases from J, with 12 bases between. This CDR3 reads CASSIKGGAIQYF. CDR3 in DNA: TGTGCCAGTAGTATCAAAGGCGGGGCCATTCAGTACTTC. The variable domain in full, completed from reference TRBV19 and TRBJ2-4, reads DGGITQSPKYLFRKEGQNVTLSCEQNLNHDAMYWYRQDPGQGLRLIYYSQIVNDFQKGDIAEGYSVSREKKESFPLTVTSAQKNPTAFYLCASSIKGGAIQYFGAGTRLSVL.

The V gene is TRBV24-1, the J gene TRBJ2-5; maybe TRBD1 (5 bases). V shed 4 bases and J shed 0 bases, with 14 bases lying between them. Germline V gene lookup returns CDR1 KGHDR and CDR2 SFDVKD. The CDR3 covers 16 residues. The CDR3 region is CATSDQDRQYQETQYF. The DNA of the CDR3 is TGTGCCACCAGTGACCAAGACAGACAGTACCAAGAGACCCAGTACTTC.

As concerns this clone: Other DNA sequences of this sample code for an identical CDR3. This CDR3 is CSARHNEQFF. CDR3 in DNA: TGCAGTGCTAGACACAATGAGCAGTTCTTC. The chain is built from TRBV20-1 and TRBJ2-1, with D unresolved. Trimming cost V 2 bases and J 5 bases, with 1 base left between them. This CDR3 has 10 amino acids. In germline, CDR1 is DFQATT, CDR2 SNEGSKA (reference sequence).

J is TRBJ2-7 and V is TRBV5-1; 7 nucleotides match TRBD1. V was clipped by 3 bases and J by 0 bases; unmatched bases: 0. The CDR3 contains 13 residues. The germline V gene encodes CDR1 SGHRS and CDR2 YFSETQ. The CDR3 coding sequence is TGCGCCAGCAGCTGGGACAGCTCCTACGAGCAGTACTTC. This gives the protein CASSWDSSYEQYF.

This clone was counted a few times. This chain links TRBV5-4 with TRBJ2-2, with no clear D. The length of the CDR3 is 15 residues. V lost 0 bases and J 3 bases, leaving 9 bases between the germline ends. CDR1 is SGHNT and CDR2 is YYREEE in the germline V gene (reference sequence). The CDR3 sequence is CASSLVHRDTGELFF. DNA of the CDR3: TGTGCCAGCAGCTTGGTCCACCGGGACACCGGGGAGCTGTTTTTT.

V and J are TRBV3-1 (or the pseudogene TRBV3-2) and TRBJ2-7; the D gene is possibly TRBD1 (5 bases). This CDR3 has 11 amino acids. The V gene's germline CDR1 is LGHDT and CDR2 YNNKEL (reference sequence). Trimming left V 5 bases short and J 3 bases short, with 5 bases between. CDR3 nucleotides: TGTGCCAGCAGCGACAGCTACGAGCAGTACTTC. Amino acids: CASSDSYEQYF.

The V call is TRBV27, the J call TRBJ2-3; 10 nucleotides line up with TRBD2. Germline lookup yields CDR1 MNHEY and CDR2 SMNVEV (reference sequence). With 2 bases clipped from V and 5 bases from J, the junction kept 10 bases outside the gene matches. The CDR3 extends over 17 amino acids. The CDR3 is CASSLIGSGTSVDTQYF. The CDR3 DNA sequence: TGTGCCAGCAGTTTAATAGGTTCGGGGACTAGCGTAGATACGCAGTATTTT.

The CDR3 loop is CASSQVGATDTQYF. CDR3 nucleotide sequence: TGTGCCAGCAGCCAAGTAGGAGCTACAGATACGCAGTATTTT. V and J are TRBV4-2 and TRBJ2-3; D remains unclear. The CDR3 consists of 14 residues. Germline values: CDR1 LGHNA, CDR2 YNFKEQ. V dropped 1 base and J dropped 3 bases, with 8 bases sitting between them.

The V call is TRBV5-1, the J call TRBJ2-7; tentative D call: TRBD2 (6 bases). Germline V gene lookup returns CDR1 SGHRS and CDR2 YFSETQ. V lost 2 bases and J 6 bases, leaving 12 bases between the germline ends. CDR3 length: 13 residues. CDR3: CASSLPVGGEQYF. Written as DNA, the CDR3 is TGCGCCAGCAGCTTACCCGTGGGGGGCGAGCAGTACTTC. The complete variable domain, with remaining parts taken from reference TRBV5-1 and TRBJ2-7, reads KAGVTQTPRYLIKTRGQQVTLSCSPISGHRSVSWYQQTPGQGLQFLFEYFSETQRNKGNFPGRFSGRQFSNSRSEMNVSTLELGDSALYLCASSLPVGGEQYFGPGTRLTVT.

The rearrangement links TRBV6-4 to TRBJ2-1; D might be TRBD2 (6 bases). The CDR3 covers 16 residues. V dropped 3 bases and J dropped 6 bases, with 18 bases sitting between them. Germline V gene lookup returns CDR1 MRHNA and CDR2 SNTAGT. The CDR3 DNA sequence: TGTGCCAGCAGTGAACATCAGGGACTCTATATCAATGAGCAGTTCTTC. Translating it yields CASSEHQGLYINEQFF.

The chain couples TRBV29-1 to TRBJ2-7; no firm D call. Germline V gene lookup returns CDR1 SQVTM and CDR2 ANQGSEA. The germline V and J ends were trimmed by 4 bases and 2 bases, with 6 bases remaining between them. The CDR3 sequence is 11 residues long. The CDR3 nucleotides read TGCAGCGTTGCAGGAGCCTACGAGCAGTACTTC. It is translated as CSVAGAYEQYF.

This chain links TRBV7-2 with TRBJ2-7, with D unresolved. The length of the CDR3 is 13 residues. Germline CDR1 is SGHTA and CDR2 is FQGNSA. Trimming stripped 1 base from V and 3 bases from J, with 7 bases between. Written as DNA, the CDR3 is TGTGCCAGCAGCTTAGAGGGTGGCTACGAGCAGTACTTC. Its translation: CASSLEGGYEQYF.

CDR3: CASSTGLAFPYNEQFF. CDR3 in DNA: TGTGCCAGCAGTACGGGACTAGCCTTCCCCTACAATGAGCAGTTCTTC. This rearrangement joins TRBV28 to TRBJ2-1; the match to TRBD2 covers 9 bases. V dropped 5 bases and J dropped 2; count of bases not matched to a gene: 7. Germline V gives CDR1 MDHEN, CDR2 SYDVKM. CDR3 length equals 16 residues.

The chain joins TRBV18 to TRBJ1-4; weak D call: TRBD1 (6 bases). This CDR3 contains 16 residues. V was shortened by 2 bases and J by 1 base, with 11 bases between the two germline ends. CDR1 and CDR2 (germline): KGHSH, LQKENI. The CDR3 nucleotides are TGTGCCAGCTCACCAACGGGGACAAGAACTAATGAAAAACTGTTTTTT. Encoded protein: CASSPTGTRTNEKLFF.

This clone was counted a single time. The CDR3 loop is CASSLRTRENTGELFF. In DNA form, the CDR3 reads TGTGCCAGCAGCTTACGGACTAGGGAGAACACCGGGGAGCTGTTTTTT. The J gene is TRBJ2-2, the V gene TRBV13, with 7 bases lining up with TRBD2. Trimming at V came to 2 bases and at J to 1 base, leaving 4 bases not matched to a gene. Germline V gives CDR1 PRHDT, CDR2 FYEKMQ (reference sequence). The CDR3 runs 16 residues. Filled out from reference TRBV13 and TRBJ2-2, the complete variable domain reads AAGVIQSPRHLIKEKRETATLKCYPIPRHDTVYWYQQGPGQDPQFLISFYEKMQSDKGSIPDRFSAQQFSDYHSELNMSSLELGDSALYFCASSLRTRENTGELFFGEGSRLTVL.

This clone has only a few counts. The same CDR3 can be traced to other DNA sequences in this sample. This chain connects TRBV2 to TRBJ2-7; no clear D. The CDR3 extends over 10 amino acids. Trimming took off 5 bases at V and 3 bases at J, with 2 bases between the two ends. Germline values: CDR1 SNHLY, CDR2 FYNNEI. The CDR3, as DNA: TGTGCCAGCAGTATCTACGAGCAGTACTTC. This sequence encodes CASSIYEQYF.